Listed here are 23 T cell receptor beta chains from one sample, sequenced in a study of cytomegalovirus exposure and HLA in healthy donors. PCR primers comprised 60 Vbeta and 13 Jbeta primers. Libraries were prepared by immunoSEQ multiplex PCR; TCRdb keeps only in-frame clonotypes and omits some of them. The record lists about 65,000 clones, of which the ten most abundant hold around 15%. The sample comprised PBMCs. These receptors came from a boy younger than 18 in good health and CMV-seronegative.

The chain links TRBV5-8 to TRBJ1-5, with 9 bases lining up with TRBD1. The CDR3 is 17 amino acids. The germline CDR1 and CDR2 sequences are SGHTS and YDEGEE. V was pared by 1 base and J by 3 bases, with 8 bases of the junction left unmatched. In DNA, the CDR3 is TGTGCCAGCAGCTTGTGGGACAGGGTGGGAGACAATCAGCCCCAGCATTTT. Its protein is CASSLWDRVGDNQPQHF.

The genes are TRBV6-1 and TRBJ1-1, with D unclear. This CDR3 contains 14 residues. Between the trimmed V and J ends, which lost 1 base and 1 base, there was a span of 7 bases. The germline V gene encodes CDR1 MNHNS and CDR2 SASEGT. CDR3 sequence (DNA): TGTGCCAGCAGTGAAGAGCGATGGAACACTGAAGCTTTCTTT. Its protein product is CASSEERWNTEAFF.

The rearrangement links TRBV5-1 to TRBJ1-2; D ambiguous. The V and J ends lost 0 bases and 8 bases respectively, with 17 bases between them. The CDR3 length is 15 residues. CDR1 and CDR2 (germline): SGHRS, YFSETQ. CDR3 DNA sequence: TGCGCCAGCAGCTTGGGATATGACCCCCCGGAGGGCTACACCTTC. Translated: CASSLGYDPPEGYTF.

V gene TRBV5-1 combines with J gene TRBJ1-1; 7 nucleotides line up with TRBD1. Germline loops: CDR1 SGHRS, CDR2 YFSETQ. The J segment lost 7 bases and the V segment lost 0 bases, leaving 18 bases of the junction unmatched. The CDR3 has 18 amino acids. The CDR3 loop is CASSLANLGQARDGEAFF. CDR3 DNA sequence: TGCGCCAGCAGCTTGGCTAATCTTGGACAGGCGCGGGACGGTGAAGCTTTCTTT.

The gene calls are TRBV7-2 and TRBJ2-1; D might be TRBD2 (5 bases). The germline V gene encodes CDR1 SGHTA and CDR2 FQGNSA. Deletions cut 5 bases from V and 0 bases from J, with 8 bases between. The CDR3 loop spans 14 amino acids. CDR3 in DNA: TGTGCCAGCAGCCCTCGGGGCTCCTACAATGAGCAGTTCTTC. Amino acid sequence: CASSPRGSYNEQFF.

The chain is built from TRBV5-4 and TRBJ2-7; D perhaps matches TRBD1 (6 bases). Germline CDR1 is SGHNT and CDR2 is YYREEE (reference sequence). The CDR3 runs to 15 residues. V gave up 4 bases and J gave up 0 bases, with 14 bases separating them. The CDR3 sequence is CASSHTGSGSYEQYF. The CDR3 nucleotides are TGTGCCAGCAGCCACACAGGGTCGGGCTCCTACGAGCAGTACTTC.

The chain couples TRBV11-2 to TRBJ1-1; maybe TRBD1 (6 bases). The CDR3 extends over 15 amino acids. V shed 1 base and J shed 4 bases, with 13 bases lying between them. Germline V gene sequence: CDR1 SGHAT, CDR2 FQNNGV. Here the CDR3 reads CASSLVGGSGTEAFF. CDR3 sequence (DNA): TGTGCCAGCAGCTTAGTTGGGGGCTCGGGCACTGAAGCTTTCTTT.

The rearrangement links TRBV25-1 to TRBJ1-5; 8 bases are shared with TRBD1. Germline CDR1 and CDR2: MGHDK and SYGVNS. The CDR3 loop spans 15 amino acids. Germline trimming cut 1 base from V and 6 bases from J; bases unmatched to any gene: 5. As DNA, the CDR3 is TGTGCCAGCAGTGAATCAGGACAGGGTGCTCAGCCCCAGCATTTT. Protein product: CASSESGQGAQPQHF.

The chain has TRBV2 and TRBJ1-1; the D gene is possibly TRBD1 (5 bases). CDR1 SNHLY and CDR2 FYNNEI come from the germline V gene. The CDR3 runs 13 residues. Trimming pared 4 bases from V and 8 bases from J, leaving 14 bases between. DNA for the CDR3: TGTGCCAGCAGTGTACTACAGGCTTCCGAAGCTTTCTTT. Residues: CASSVLQASEAFF.

The chain links TRBV5-4 to TRBJ2-7; 8 bases match TRBD1. Germline V gene sequence: CDR1 SGHNT, CDR2 YYREEE (reference sequence). With V trimmed by 1 base and J by 5 bases, 8 bases remained unmatched. This CDR3 spans 15 amino acids. CDR3 residues: CASSLFRTGIHEQYF. The CDR3, as DNA: TGTGCCAGCAGCTTGTTCCGGACAGGGATCCACGAGCAGTACTTC. The variable domain in full, with the rest retrieved from reference TRBV5-4 and TRBJ2-7, is ETGVTQSPTHLIKTRGQQVTLRCSSQSGHNTVSWYQQALGQGPQFIFQYYREEENGRGNFPPRFSGLQFPNYSSELNVNALELDDSALYLCASSLFRTGIHEQYFGPGTRLTVT.

This chain's CDR3 is CASSFTGLGNQPQHF. The CDR3 DNA reads TGCGCCAGCAGCTTTACAGGTCTGGGAAATCAGCCCCAGCATTTT. J is TRBJ1-5 and V is TRBV5-1; maybe TRBD1 (5 bases). The CDR3 has 15 residues. CDR1 and CDR2 from the germline V gene are SGHRS and YFSETQ. V shed 2 bases and J shed 4 bases, with 13 bases lying between them.

This chain uses TRBV11-3 with TRBJ1-1; unclear D gene. The germline gives CDR1 SGHNT, CDR2 YENEEA. Trimming shortened V by 0 bases and J by 1 base, and 9 bases separated the two germline ends. The CDR3 loop spans 15 amino acids. The CDR3 loop is CASSLDAAGNTEAFF. The CDR3 DNA follows: TGTGCCAGCAGCTTAGATGCGGCGGGGAACACTGAAGCTTTCTTT.

The CDR3 sequence: CASSEAGGAFF. For the CDR3, the DNA is TGTGCCAGCAGTGAGGCCGGGGGAGCTTTCTTT. The chain links TRBV2 to TRBJ1-1; D is perhaps TRBD1 (5 bases). From germline, CDR1 is SNHLY and CDR2 FYNNEI. The CDR3 spans 11 residues. V lost 3 bases and J 10 bases, leaving 9 bases between the germline ends.

This chain joins TRBV5-1 and TRBJ2-2; 7 nucleotides align to TRBD1. V shed 0 bases and J 6 bases; nucleotides not matched to a gene: 11. The germline V gene encodes CDR1 SGHRS and CDR2 YFSETQ. CDR3 length equals 17 residues. CDR3 in amino acids: CASSLVGSRTGPGELFF. The CDR3 nucleotides are TGCGCCAGCAGCTTGGTGGGGAGTAGGACAGGTCCCGGGGAGCTGTTTTTT.

V is TRBV5-4 and J is TRBJ2-5; D might be TRBD1 (5 bases). V was cut by 2 bases and J by 0 bases, with 14 bases left in between. The length of the CDR3 is 16 residues. The germline V gene has CDR1 SGHNT and CDR2 YYREEE (reference sequence). The CDR3 is CASSFGSGNYQETQYF. As DNA, the CDR3 is TGTGCCAGCAGCTTTGGGTCAGGGAACTACCAAGAGACCCAGTACTTC.

This chain joins TRBV9 and TRBJ1-2, with TRBD1 as a possible D gene (5 bases). V was shortened by 0 bases and J by 6 bases, with 12 bases between the two germline ends. The germline V gene has CDR1 SGDLS and CDR2 YYNGEE. The CDR3 is 14 residues long. CDR3 region: CASSVEPRAHGYTF. CDR3 in DNA: TGTGCCAGCAGCGTAGAACCCAGGGCCCATGGCTACACCTTC.

The chain carries TRBV27 and TRBJ1-4; 9 bases fit TRBD1. Germline-derived CDR1 and CDR2 are MNHEY and SMNVEV (reference sequence). Trimming took 5 bases from V and 6 from J; bases not matched to a gene: 7. There are 15 residues in the CDR3. The CDR3 region is CASSTLGQGYEKLFF. CDR3 coding DNA: TGTGCCAGCAGTACCCTCGGACAGGGGTATGAAAAACTGTTTTTT.

The V call is TRBV5-1, the J call TRBJ2-1, with 10 bases that match TRBD1. The CDR3 totals 16 residues. V shed 2 bases, J shed 5 bases, and the junction held 7 bases outside the gene matches. Per the germline V gene, CDR1 is SGHRS and CDR2 is YFSETQ. CDR3 DNA sequence: TGCGCCAGCAGCTTTGCTATCGGGACAGGGGACAATGAGCAGTTCTTC. Translation: CASSFAIGTGDNEQFF.

The chain couples TRBV6-1 to TRBJ1-6, with D uncertain. CDR1 MNHNS and CDR2 SASEGT come from the germline V gene. Trimming took 0 bases from V and 0 from J, leaving 6 bases between them. The CDR3 consists of 16 residues. The CDR3 sequence is CASSEAQSSYNSPLHF. CDR3 nucleotide sequence: TGTGCCAGCAGTGAAGCACAGAGCTCCTATAATTCACCCCTCCACTTT.

V and J are TRBV7-9 and TRBJ2-2; 7 bases are shared with TRBD2. CDR3 length: 13 amino acids. Losses at the gene ends were 8 bases for V and 6 bases for J; bases not matched to a gene: 6. Germline-derived CDR1 and CDR2 are SEHNR and FQNEAQ (reference sequence). CDR3 protein: CASGDREAGELFF. CDR3 nucleotides: TGTGCCAGCGGGGACCGGGAGGCCGGGGAGCTGTTTTTT.

This chain connects TRBV11-2 to TRBJ2-5; 10 bases agree with TRBD1. The CDR3 totals 15 residues. With 7 bases clipped from V and 6 bases from J, the junction kept 11 bases outside the gene matches. Germline assignment: CDR1 SGHAT and CDR2 FQNNGV. The DNA of the CDR3 is TGTGCCAGCAAGGAAGGGGACAGGGGCTTCAAGACCCAGTACTTC. Its translation is CASKEGDRGFKTQYF.

The rearrangement uses TRBV27 and TRBJ1-3; TRBD1 aligns across 8 bases. Germline CDR1 and CDR2: MNHEY and SMNVEV (reference sequence). The CDR3 spans 18 residues. V lost 5 bases to trimming and J lost 0 bases; unmatched junction nucleotides: 12. CDR3 nucleotide sequence: TGTGCCAGCAGTCCGAGGACAGGGAACACCATCTCTGGAAACACCATATATTTT. Its translation: CASSPRTGNTISGNTIYF.

The rearrangement links TRBV5-1 to TRBJ2-6; D is perhaps TRBD2 (7 bases). The V gene's germline CDR1 is SGHRS and CDR2 YFSETQ. The CDR3 runs to 18 residues. Trimming removed 4 bases from V and 0 bases from J, with 17 bases in between. The CDR3 DNA reads as TGCGCCAGCAGCCCCCTTCCGGGGGGCTCCTCTGGGGCCAACGTCCTGACTTTC. The encoded protein is CASSPLPGGSSGANVLTF.